Here is one T cell receptor (beta chain) with its context. Its target is unknown. CDR1 and CDR2 (germline): SQVTM, ANQGSEA. The germline V and J ends were trimmed by 8 bases and 0 bases, with 14 bases remaining between them. This CDR3 is 14 amino acids long. Sorting from PBMCs produced CD4+ and CD8+ T cells. This specimen belongs to a study of CD8+ T cells in alopecia areata. General study results and limits: Tissue-resident alphabeta T cells belonging to normal skin likewise get sequenced within scalp specimens.

cDNA serving as the sequencing template came from extracted, reverse transcribed RNA. This table comes from immunoSEQ multiplex PCR, and its TCRdb copy is limited to in-frame clones, with some not included. The table records approximately 150,000 clones, roughly 60% of them present only once. The V and J genes are TRBV29-1 and TRBJ2-1; tentatively, D is TRBD2 (6 bases). Sequenced material: CD4+ T cells sorted from blood. This TCR derives from a human donor in good health. The CDR3 is CSLGAGSSYNEQFF. Written as DNA, the CDR3 is TGCAGCTTGGGTGCGGGAAGCTCCTACAATGAGCAGTTCTTC.